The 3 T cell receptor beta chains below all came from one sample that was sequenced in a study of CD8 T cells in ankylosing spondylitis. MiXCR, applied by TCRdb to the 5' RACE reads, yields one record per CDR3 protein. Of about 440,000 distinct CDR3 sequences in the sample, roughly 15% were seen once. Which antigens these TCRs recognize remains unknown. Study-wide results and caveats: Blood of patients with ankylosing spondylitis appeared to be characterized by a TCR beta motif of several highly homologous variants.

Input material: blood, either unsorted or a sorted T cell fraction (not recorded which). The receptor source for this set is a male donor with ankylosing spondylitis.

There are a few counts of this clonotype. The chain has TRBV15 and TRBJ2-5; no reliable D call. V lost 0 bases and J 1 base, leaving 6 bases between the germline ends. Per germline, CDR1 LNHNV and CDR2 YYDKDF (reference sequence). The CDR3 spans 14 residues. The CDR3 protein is CATSRDLAQETQYF. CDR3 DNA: TGTGCCACCAGCAGAGATCTGGCCCAAGAGACCCAGTACTTC.

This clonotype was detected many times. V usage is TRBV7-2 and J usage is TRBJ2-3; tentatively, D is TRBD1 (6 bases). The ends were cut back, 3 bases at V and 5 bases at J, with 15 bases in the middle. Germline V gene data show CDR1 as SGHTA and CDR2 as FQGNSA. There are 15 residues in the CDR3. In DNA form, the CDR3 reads TGTGCCAGCAGCTTTTACCGACCAGGGGAAGATACGCAGTATTTT. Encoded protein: CASSFYRPGEDTQYF.

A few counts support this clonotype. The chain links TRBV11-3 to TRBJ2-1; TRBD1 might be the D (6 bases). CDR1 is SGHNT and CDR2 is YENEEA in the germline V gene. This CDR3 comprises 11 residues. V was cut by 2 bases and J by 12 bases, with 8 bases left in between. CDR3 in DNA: TGTGCCAGCAGCTTACCAGGGGTGCAGTTCTTC. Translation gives CASSLPGVQFF.